This T cell receptor beta chain appears in the sequencing data of a study of human T cells and chemical hapten exposure. Study in general: The study lasted roughly 26 weeks, and patients were dosed weekly with diphenylcyclopropenone on the scalp throughout.

TCRdb itself ran the RACE reads through MiXCR, one entry per CDR3 protein. Here the sample spans about 94,000 distinct CDR3 sequences, over 7.5% being singletons. Time point specified: patch test 2, 6 weeks after DPC sensitization. Noted treatment: therapeutic diphenylcyclopropenone sensitization with weekly scalp DPC. This clonotype was recorded a few times. The material sequenced was whole blood, taken in connection with sensitization to the hapten diphenylcyclopropenone (DPC). This receptor was taken from a middle-aged woman with alopecia areata. Some clones in this sample may be carry-over from other donors' samples.

The CDR3 bases are TGTGCCAGCAGCCCCCCGGGGGCGAGCAATCAGCCCCAGCATTTT. Translation gives CASSPPGASNQPQHF. The chain has TRBV7-9 and TRBJ1-5, with D tentatively TRBD1 (6 bases). Trimming shortened V by 5 bases and J by 1 base, and 12 bases separated the two germline ends. The V gene's germline CDR1 is SEHNR and CDR2 FQNEAQ (reference sequence). The CDR3 covers 15 residues.